These T cell receptor beta chains were read from a single sample in a study of T cells in localized non-small cell lung cancer. The assay was immunoSEQ multiplex PCR, and TCRdb's table has in-frame clones only and misses some. The repertoire has tens of thousands of clones, roughly 77% of them found once; the top ten carry less than 20%. This specimen consisted of peripheral blood, obtained before any cancer treatment. These receptors were taken from a man aged 35-69 years with stage I squamous cell lung carcinoma. Both conserved end residues are part of each CDR3. D genes are given only for firm matches. For some rows the clone size is stated as once, few or many, or as a class when expanded; others skip it.

D: .
size: .
J: TRBJ1-1
V: TRBV9
CDR3: CASTSGMNTEAFF
DNA: TGTGCCAGCACTAGCGGTATGAACACTGAAGCTTTCTTT

D: .
size: few
J: TRBJ2-3
V: TRBV27
CDR3: CASSPLGDTQYF
DNA: TGTGCCAGCAGTCCCCTAGGGGATACGCAGTATTTT

D: .
size: .
J: TRBJ2-2
V: TRBV4-2
CDR3: CASSQRTANTGELFF
DNA: TGTGCCAGCAGCCAGCGGACTGCGAACACCGGGGAGCTGTTTTTT

D: .
size: .
J: TRBJ2-3
V: TRBV28
CDR3: CASSPGGAGTDTQYF
DNA: TGTGCCAGCAGCCCTGGGGGGGCAGGCACAGATACGCAGTATTTT

D: .
size: .
J: TRBJ2-3
V: TRBV6-6
CDR3: CASSTDYSYTQYF
DNA: TGTGCCAGCAGTACGGACTACTCGTATACGCAGTATTTT

D: TRBD2
size: .
J: TRBJ2-3
V: TRBV6-6
CDR3: CAVRVAGVTDTQYF
DNA: TGTGCCGTCCGGGTAGCGGGGGTCACAGATACGCAGTATTTT

D: TRBD2
size: .
J: TRBJ2-3
V: TRBV2
CDR3: CASNRAGTTDTQYF
DNA: TGTGCCAGCAACCGAGCGGGAACTACAGATACGCAGTATTTT

D: .
size: once
J: TRBJ1-6
V: TRBV12-5
CDR3: CASGLVLDSPLHF
DNA: TGTGCTAGTGGTTTGGTACTGGACTCACCCCTCCACTTT

D: .
size: few
J: TRBJ2-3
V: TRBV2
CDR3: CASRAGTRRTDTQYF
DNA: TGTGCCAGCAGGGCCGGGACTCGTAGAACAGATACGCAGTATTTT

D: TRBD1
size: .
J: TRBJ1-4
V: TRBV18
CDR3: CASSAGQATNEKLFF
DNA: TGTGCCAGCTCAGCGGGACAGGCAACTAATGAAAAACTGTTTTTT

D: .
size: few
J: TRBJ1-5
V: TRBV29-1
CDR3: CSVRGGGNQPQHF
DNA: TGCAGCGTTCGGGGGGGCGGCAATCAGCCCCAGCATTTT

D: .
size: .
J: TRBJ1-1
V: TRBV11-1
CDR3: CASSSEVKQFRPEAFF
DNA: TGTGCCAGCAGCTCCGAGGTCAAGCAATTTCGACCTGAAGCTTTCTTT

D: .
size: .
J: TRBJ1-3
V: TRBV4-2
CDR3: CASSRGTDDTIYF
DNA: TGTGCCAGCAGCCGGGGGACGGACGACACCATATATTTT

D: .
size: .
J: TRBJ1-2
V: TRBV7-9
CDR3: CASSFTSRGYTF
DNA: TGTGCCAGCAGCTTCACGAGCAGGGGCTACACCTTC

D: .
size: .
J: TRBJ2-2
V: TRBV6-1
CDR3: CASTLAPNTGELFF
DNA: TGTGCCAGCACCCTGGCGCCGAACACCGGGGAGCTGTTTTTT

D: TRBD1
size: .
J: TRBJ1-1
V: TRBV7-3
CDR3: CASSSGGLAFF
DNA: TGTGCCAGCAGCTCAGGGGGCTTGGCTTTCTTT

D: .
size: .
J: TRBJ2-3
V: TRBV6-5
CDR3: CASSFRDTLTDTQYF
DNA: TGTGCCAGCAGTTTCCGGGACACCCTCACAGATACGCAGTATTTT

D: TRBD1
size: once
J: TRBJ1-1
V: TRBV6-5
CDR3: CASSYLGGQAEAFF
DNA: TGTGCCAGCAGTTACTTAGGGGGACAGGCGGAAGCTTTCTTT

D: .
size: .
J: TRBJ2-7
V: TRBV6-5
CDR3: CASSLQGYEQYF
DNA: TGCGCCAGCAGTTTACAGGGTTACGAGCAGTACTTC

D: TRBD2
size: .
J: TRBJ2-7
V: TRBV28
CDR3: CASSLRDKREF
DNA: TGTGCCAGCAGTTTAAGAGATAAGCGGGAATTC

D: .
size: .
J: TRBJ1-4
V: TRBV6-1
CDR3: CARTSRNEKLFF
DNA: TGTGCCCGCACTTCGAGGAATGAAAAACTGTTTTTT

D: .
size: .
J: TRBJ1-1
V: TRBV27
CDR3: CASTSGVIGEAFF
DNA: TGTGCCAGCACCTCAGGGGTAATAGGTGAAGCTTTCTTT

D: .
size: once
J: TRBJ2-7
V: TRBV7-2
CDR3: CASSPDGHEQYF
DNA: TGTGCCAGCAGCCCAGATGGCCACGAGCAGTACTTC